This TCR beta chain was found in a study of blood T cell repertoires in COVID-19. Study summary: Whether acute or convalescent, the COVID-19 samples came from the United States, Italy and Spain. Nucleic acid was either cDNA or gDNA, and it came from T cells, B-cell-depleted T cells, or PBMCs.

The CDR3 has 17 amino acids. V gave up 5 bases and J gave up 4 bases; unmatched junction bases: 6. The germline V gene has CDR1 SGHAT and CDR2 FQNNGV. In the original workflow: Quantification of nucleated cells was approximated via reference gene primer amplification. Clones were read by immunoSEQ multiplex PCR, and TCRdb kept only the in-frame ones, dropping some. V and J calls and clone size are those listed in that table; D and trimming were worked out from the DNA. The sample has 68,000 or so clones, around 80% seen once. The receptor was derived from a human donor in a cohort sampled during active COVID-19. J is TRBJ2-2 and V is TRBV11-2; TRBD2 matches at 14 bases. The sample taken for sequencing was peripheral blood. This CDR3 reads CASSPGLAGGGTGELFF. CDR3 coding DNA: TGTGCCAGCAGCCCAGGACTAGCGGGGGGAGGCACCGGGGAGCTGTTTTTT.